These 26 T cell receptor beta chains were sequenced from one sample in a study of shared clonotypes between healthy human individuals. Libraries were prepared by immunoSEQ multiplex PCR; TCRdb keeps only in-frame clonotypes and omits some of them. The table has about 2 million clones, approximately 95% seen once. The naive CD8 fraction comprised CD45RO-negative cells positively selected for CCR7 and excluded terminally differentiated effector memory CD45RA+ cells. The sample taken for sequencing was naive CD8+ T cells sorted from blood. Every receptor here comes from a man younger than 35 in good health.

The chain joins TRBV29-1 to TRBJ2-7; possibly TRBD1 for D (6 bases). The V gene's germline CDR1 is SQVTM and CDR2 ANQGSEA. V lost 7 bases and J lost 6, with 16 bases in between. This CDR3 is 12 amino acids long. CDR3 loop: CSAKGDITEQYF. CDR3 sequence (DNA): TGCAGCGCTAAGGGGGACATTACCGAGCAGTACTTC.

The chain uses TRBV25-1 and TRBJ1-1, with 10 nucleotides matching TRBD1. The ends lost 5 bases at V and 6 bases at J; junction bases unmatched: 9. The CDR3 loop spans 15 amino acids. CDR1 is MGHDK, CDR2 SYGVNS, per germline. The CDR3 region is CASSKDRGWIAEAFF. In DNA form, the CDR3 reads TGTGCCAGCAGTAAGGACAGGGGGTGGATTGCTGAAGCTTTCTTT.

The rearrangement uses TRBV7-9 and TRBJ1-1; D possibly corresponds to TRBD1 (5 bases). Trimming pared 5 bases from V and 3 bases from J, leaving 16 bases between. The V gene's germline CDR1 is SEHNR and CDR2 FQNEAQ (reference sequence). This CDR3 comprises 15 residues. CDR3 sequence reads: CASSPGEGTHTEAFF. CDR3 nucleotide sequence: TGTGCCAGCAGCCCGGGAGAGGGGACCCACACTGAAGCTTTCTTT.

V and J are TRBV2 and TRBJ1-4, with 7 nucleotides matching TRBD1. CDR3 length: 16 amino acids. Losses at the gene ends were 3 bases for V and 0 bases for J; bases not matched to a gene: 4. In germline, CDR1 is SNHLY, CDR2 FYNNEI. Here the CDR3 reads CASSDRGSPTNEKLFF. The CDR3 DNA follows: TGTGCCAGCAGTGACAGGGGGTCCCCAACTAATGAAAAACTGTTTTTT.

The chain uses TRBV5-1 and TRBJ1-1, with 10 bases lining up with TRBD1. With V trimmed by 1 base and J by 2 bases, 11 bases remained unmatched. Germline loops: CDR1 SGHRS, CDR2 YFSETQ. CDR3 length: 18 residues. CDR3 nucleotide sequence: TGCGCCAGCAGCTTGTATAGTGTGACAGGGGGCTCTAACACTGAAGCTTTCTTT. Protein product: CASSLYSVTGGSNTEAFF.

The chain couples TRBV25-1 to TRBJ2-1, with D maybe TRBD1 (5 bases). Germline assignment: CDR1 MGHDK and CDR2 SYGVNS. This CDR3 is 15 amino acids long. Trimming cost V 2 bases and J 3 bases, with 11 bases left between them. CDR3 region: CASSERGLSYNEQFF. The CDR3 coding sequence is TGTGCCAGCAGTGAAAGGGGTCTGAGCTACAATGAGCAGTTCTTC.

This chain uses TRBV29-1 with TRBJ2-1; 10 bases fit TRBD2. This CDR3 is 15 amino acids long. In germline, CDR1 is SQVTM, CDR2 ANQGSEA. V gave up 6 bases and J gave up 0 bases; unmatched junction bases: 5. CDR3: CSVLLAGGSYNEQFF. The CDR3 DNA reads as TGCAGCGTCCTTTTAGCGGGAGGCTCCTACAATGAGCAGTTCTTC.

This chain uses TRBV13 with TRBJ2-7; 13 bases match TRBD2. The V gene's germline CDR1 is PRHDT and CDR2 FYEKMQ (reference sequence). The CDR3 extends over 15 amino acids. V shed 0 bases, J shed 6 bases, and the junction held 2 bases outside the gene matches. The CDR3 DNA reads TGTGCCAGCAGCTTAGGACTAGCGGGAGGGGGCGAGCAGTACTTC. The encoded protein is CASSLGLAGGGEQYF.

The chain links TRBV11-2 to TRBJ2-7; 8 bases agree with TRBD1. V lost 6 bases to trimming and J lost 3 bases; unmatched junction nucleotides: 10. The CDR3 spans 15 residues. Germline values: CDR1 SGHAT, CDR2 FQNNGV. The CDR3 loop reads CASRIGTGGLYEQYF. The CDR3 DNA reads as TGTGCCAGCAGGATTGGGACAGGTGGACTCTACGAGCAGTACTTC.

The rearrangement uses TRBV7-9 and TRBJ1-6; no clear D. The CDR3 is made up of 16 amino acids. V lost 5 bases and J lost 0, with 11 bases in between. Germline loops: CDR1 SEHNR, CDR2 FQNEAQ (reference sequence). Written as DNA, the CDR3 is TGTGCCAGCAGCCCGGGAGATAGCTCCTATAATTCACCCCTCCACTTT. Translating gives CASSPGDSSYNSPLHF.

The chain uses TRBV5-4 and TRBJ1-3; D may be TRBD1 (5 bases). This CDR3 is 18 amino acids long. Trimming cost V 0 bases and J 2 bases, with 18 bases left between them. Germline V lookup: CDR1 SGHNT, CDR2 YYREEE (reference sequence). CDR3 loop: CASSLVGRRPPTGNTIYF. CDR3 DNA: TGTGCCAGCAGCTTGGTGGGGCGCAGGCCCCCCACTGGAAACACCATATATTTT.

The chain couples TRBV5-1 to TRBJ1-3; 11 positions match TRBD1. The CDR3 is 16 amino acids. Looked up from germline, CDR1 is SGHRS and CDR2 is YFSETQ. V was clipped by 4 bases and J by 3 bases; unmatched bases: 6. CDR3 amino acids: CASSQTDRGLGNTIYF. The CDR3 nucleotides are TGCGCCAGCAGCCAAACGGACAGGGGGCTTGGAAACACCATATATTTT.

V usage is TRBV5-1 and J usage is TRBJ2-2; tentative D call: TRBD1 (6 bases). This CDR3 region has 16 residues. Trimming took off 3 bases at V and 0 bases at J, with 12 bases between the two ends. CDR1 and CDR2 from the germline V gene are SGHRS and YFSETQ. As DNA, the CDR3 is TGCGCCAGCAGCTCATCCGGGACACCGAACACCGGGGAGCTGTTTTTT. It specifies CASSSSGTPNTGELFF.

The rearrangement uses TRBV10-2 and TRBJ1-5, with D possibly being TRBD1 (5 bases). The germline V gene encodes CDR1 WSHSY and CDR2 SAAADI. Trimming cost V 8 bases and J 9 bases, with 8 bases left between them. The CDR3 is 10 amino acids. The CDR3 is CASHGGPQHF. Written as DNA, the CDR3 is TGCGCCAGCCATGGGGGGCCCCAGCATTTT.

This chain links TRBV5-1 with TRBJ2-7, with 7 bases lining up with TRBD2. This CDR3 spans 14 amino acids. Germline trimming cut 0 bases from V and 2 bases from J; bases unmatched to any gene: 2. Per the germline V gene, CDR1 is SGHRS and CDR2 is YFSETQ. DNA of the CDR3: TGCGCCAGCAGCTTGGGGGACTACCCCTACGAGCAGTACTTC. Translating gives CASSLGDYPYEQYF.

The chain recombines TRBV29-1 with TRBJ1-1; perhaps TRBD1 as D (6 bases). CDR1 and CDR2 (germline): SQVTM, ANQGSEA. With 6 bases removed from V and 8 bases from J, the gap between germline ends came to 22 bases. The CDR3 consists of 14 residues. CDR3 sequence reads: CSVHPTGGRGEAFF. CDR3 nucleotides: TGCAGCGTCCATCCAACGGGGGGAAGGGGGGAAGCTTTCTTT. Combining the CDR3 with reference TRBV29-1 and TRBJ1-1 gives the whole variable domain SAVISQKPSRDICQRGTSLTIQCQVDSQVTMMFWYRQQPGQSLTLIATANQGSEATYESGFVIDKFPISRPNLTFSTLTVSNMSPEDSSIYLCSVHPTGGRGEAFFGQGTRLTVV.

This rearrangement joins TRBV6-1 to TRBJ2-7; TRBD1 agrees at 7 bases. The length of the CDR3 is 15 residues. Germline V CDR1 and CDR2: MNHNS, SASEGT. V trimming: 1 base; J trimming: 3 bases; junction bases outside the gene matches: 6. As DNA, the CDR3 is TGTGCCAGCAGTGAAGGGGGGACAGTTTTCTACGAGCAGTACTTC. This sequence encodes CASSEGGTVFYEQYF.

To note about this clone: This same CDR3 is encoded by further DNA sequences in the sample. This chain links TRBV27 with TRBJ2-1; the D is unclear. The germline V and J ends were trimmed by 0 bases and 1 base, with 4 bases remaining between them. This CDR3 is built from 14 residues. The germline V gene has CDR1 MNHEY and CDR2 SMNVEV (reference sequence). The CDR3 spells CASSLSGSYNEQFF. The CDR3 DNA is TGTGCCAGCAGTTTATCCGGTTCCTACAATGAGCAGTTCTTC.

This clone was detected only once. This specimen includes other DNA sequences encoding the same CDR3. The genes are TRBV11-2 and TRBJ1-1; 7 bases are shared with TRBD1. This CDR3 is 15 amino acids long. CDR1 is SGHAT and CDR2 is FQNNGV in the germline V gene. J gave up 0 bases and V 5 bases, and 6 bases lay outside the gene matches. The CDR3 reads CASSPPGQMNTEAFF. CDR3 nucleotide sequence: TGTGCCAGCAGCCCGCCGGGACAGATGAACACTGAAGCTTTCTTT.

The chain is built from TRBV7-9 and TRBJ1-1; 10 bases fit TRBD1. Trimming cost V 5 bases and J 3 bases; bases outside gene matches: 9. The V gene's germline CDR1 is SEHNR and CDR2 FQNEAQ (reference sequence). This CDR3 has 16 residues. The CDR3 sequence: CASSLGTGVVDTEAFF. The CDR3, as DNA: TGTGCCAGCAGCCTTGGGACAGGGGTTGTGGACACTGAAGCTTTCTTT.

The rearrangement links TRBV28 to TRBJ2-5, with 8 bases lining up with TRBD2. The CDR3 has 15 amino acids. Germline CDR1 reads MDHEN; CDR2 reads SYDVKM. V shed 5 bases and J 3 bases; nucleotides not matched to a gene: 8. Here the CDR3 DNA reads TGTGCCAGCAGTCTCCATGATAGCGGGGAAGAGACCCAGTACTTC. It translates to CASSLHDSGEETQYF.

For the CDR3, the DNA is TGTGCCAGCAGTTACAGTGCGGGGGATTACACCGGGGAGCTGTTTTTT. Amino acids: CASSYSAGDYTGELFF. The chain recombines TRBV6-5 with TRBJ2-2, with 7 bases aligning to TRBD2. In germline, CDR1 is MNHEY, CDR2 SVGAGI. The CDR3 covers 16 residues. Trimming at V came to 2 bases and at J to 3 bases, leaving 6 bases not matched to a gene.

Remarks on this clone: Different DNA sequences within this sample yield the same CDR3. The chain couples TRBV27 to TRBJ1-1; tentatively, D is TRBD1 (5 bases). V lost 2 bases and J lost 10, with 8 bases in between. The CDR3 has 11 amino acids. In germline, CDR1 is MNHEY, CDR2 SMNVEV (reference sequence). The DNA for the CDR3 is TGTGCCAGCAGTTTAGGGGGGACAGCTTTCTTT. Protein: CASSLGGTAFF.

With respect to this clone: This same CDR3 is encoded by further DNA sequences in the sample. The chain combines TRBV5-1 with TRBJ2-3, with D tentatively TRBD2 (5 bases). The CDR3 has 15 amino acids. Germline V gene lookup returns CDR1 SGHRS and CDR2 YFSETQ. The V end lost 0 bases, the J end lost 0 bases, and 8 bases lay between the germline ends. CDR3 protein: CASSLGETSTDTQYF. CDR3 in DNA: TGCGCCAGCAGCTTGGGGGAGACCAGCACAGATACGCAGTATTTT.

The CDR3, as DNA: TGTGCTAGTGGTTCCGGGGGGAACTATGGCTACACCTTC. Residues: CASGSGGNYGYTF. The rearrangement links TRBV12-5 to TRBJ1-2, with D perhaps matching TRBD1 (5 bases). V lost 4 bases to trimming and J lost 2 bases, with 8 bases between them. From germline, CDR1 is LGHNT and CDR2 FRNRAP. This CDR3 comprises 13 residues.

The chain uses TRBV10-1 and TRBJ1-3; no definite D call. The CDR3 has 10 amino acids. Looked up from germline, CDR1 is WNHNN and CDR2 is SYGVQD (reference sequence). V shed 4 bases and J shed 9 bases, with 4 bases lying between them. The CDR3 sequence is CASSACTIYF. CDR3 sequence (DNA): TGCGCCAGCAGTGCCTGCACCATATATTTT.